Listed below are T cell receptor beta chains from one sample, sequenced in a study of neoadjuvant anti-PD-1 for oral cavity cancer. Some clones are missing from TCRdb's copy, which holds only in-frame ones; the method was immunoSEQ multiplex PCR. The profile shows 6,000 to 8,500 clones, roughly 49% of them singletons. The starting material was tumor tissue, obtained before nivolumab (anti-PD-1) treatment. These receptor sequences come from a person aged 35-79 years with oral cavity squamous cell carcinoma. The CDR3 runs from the conserved cysteine through the conserved F or W. Fields, in order: J gene, D gene, V gene, clone size, CDR3 DNA, CDR3 protein. A D gene is named only where the DNA matches it firmly. The size field is filled for only some rows; it gives once, few, many or a size class.

TRBJ1-4 . TRBV7-9 . TGTGCCAGCAGAGAATTCAGGGAATTGGCGGATGAAAAACTGTTTTTT CASREFRELADEKLFF
TRBJ2-2 . TRBV27 . TGTGCCAGCAGTTTAACGACGGACACCGGGGAGCTGTTTTTT CASSLTTDTGELFF
TRBJ2-3 . TRBV7-9 large TGTGCCAGCAGCTTAGTCGCTTCTACGGCAGATACGCAGTATTTT CASSLVASTADTQYF
TRBJ1-3 . TRBV6-6 . TGTGCCAGCAGACCCCGCAGGGGTTCTGGAAACACCATATATTTT CASRPRRGSGNTIYF
TRBJ2-4 TRBD2 TRBV19 . TGTGCCAGTAGTGACGGCGGGAGCACCAAAAACATTCAGTACTTC CASSDGGSTKNIQYF
TRBJ1-5 . TRBV28 . TGTGCCAGCAGACGGACGAGGGGTCGAAGTAGCAATCAGCCCCAGCATTTT CASRRTRGRSSNQPQHF
TRBJ1-4 . TRBV6-5 . TGTGCCAGCAGTCACGAAAAACTGTTTTTT CASSHEKLFF
TRBJ1-6 . TRBV2 medium-sized TGTGCCAGCGGCTCGACGGAATATAATTCACCCCTCCACTTT CASGSTEYNSPLHF
TRBJ1-5 . TRBV7-9 . TGTGCCAGCAGCTTAGAGGTACCGGGACAGCCCCAGCATTTT CASSLEVPGQPQHF
TRBJ2-3 . TRBV14 . TGTGCCAGCAGCCAACCCGGCCATATCACAGATACGCAGTATTTT CASSQPGHITDTQYF
TRBJ1-1 TRBD1 TRBV2 . TGTGCCAGCAGTCGGGACAGGAACACTGAAGCTTTCTTT CASSRDRNTEAFF
TRBJ1-5 . TRBV18 few TGTGCCAGCTCACTTCAACCCACAGGAGGCGTTAGCAATCAGCCCCAGCATTTT CASSLQPTGGVSNQPQHF
TRBJ1-5 . TRBV19 few TGTGCCAGTAGTATCCGACAGCTTAGCAATCAGCCCCAGCATTTT CASSIRQLSNQPQHF
TRBJ1-1 . TRBV5-4 . TGTGCCAGCAGCTTGTGGCAGGGGAGGTCGACTGAAGCTTTCTTT CASSLWQGRSTEAFF
TRBJ1-4 TRBD1 TRBV5-5 once TGTGCCAGCAGCTTTTACAGGGGAACAACTAATGAAAAACTGTTTTTT CASSFYRGTTNEKLFF
TRBJ1-1 . TRBV12-2 . TGTGCAAGTCGCTTTAGTAAGGGCATGAACACTGAAGCTTTCTTT CASRFSKGMNTEAFF
TRBJ2-5 . TRBV7-6 . TGTGCCAGCAGCCCCCTAGAGACCCAGTACTTC CASSPLETQYF
TRBJ2-3 TRBD2 TRBV2 . TGTGCCAGCAGTGAATACCGGCGGGGGGGCGGAACAGATACGCAGTATTTT CASSEYRRGGGTDTQYF
TRBJ1-2 TRBD1 TRBV11-2 few TGTGCCAGCAGCCTCGGGGACAGGGGAGACTATGGCTACACCTTC CASSLGDRGDYGYTF
TRBJ2-7 . TRBV14 . TGTGCCAGCAGCCAAGATGAAGAGGGGCCGCTCTACGAGCAGTACTTC CASSQDEEGPLYEQYF
TRBJ1-1 . TRBV18 few TGTGCCAGCTCACCATTGCCAAGTGACGTAATGAACACTGAAGCTTTCTTT CASSPLPSDVMNTEAFF
TRBJ2-1 . TRBV5-1 . TGCGCCAGCAGCTTGAGAGGCGGCCTTATGAGCTCCTACAATGAGCAGTTCTTC CASSLRGGLMSSYNEQFF
TRBJ2-7 . TRBV11-2 . TGTGCCAGCAGCTTAGATGGGGGGAGGACGGGCGAGCAGTACTTC CASSLDGGRTGEQYF
TRBJ1-6 TRBD1 TRBV19 few TGTGCCAGTAGTGGCGAGCGACAGGGGGACTCCCGGGAATCTACCCTCCACTTT CASSGERQGDSRESTLHF
TRBJ2-1 TRBD2 TRBV10-1 . TGCGCCAGCAGTGAATTGGGGAGCGGGGGGCCGGACAATGAGCAGTTCTTC CASSELGSGGPDNEQFF
TRBJ2-7 . TRBV2 . TGTGCCAGCAGTGAAGACAGAGTCCGGCAGTACTTC CASSEDRVRQYF
TRBJ2-3 TRBD1 TRBV7-9 . TGTGCCAGCAGCCCGGGACAGGGAATAACTAGCACAGATACGCAGTATTTT CASSPGQGITSTDTQYF
TRBJ2-1 TRBD1 TRBV19 . TGTGCCAGTAGTAGGGGACAGGTTATCTCCTACAATGAGCAGTTCTTC CASSRGQVISYNEQFF
TRBJ1-4 . TRBV7-2 . TGTGCCAGCAGCTTTAGGAGGGGGGGTGGTGAAAAACTGTTTTTT CASSFRRGGGEKLFF
TRBJ2-7 . TRBV18 . TGTGCCAGCTCAGTCTCCAGGGAAACCTACGAGCAGTACTTC CASSVSRETYEQYF
TRBJ1-4 . TRBV9 . TGTGCCAGCAGCCTACAATATGGGCGGGAAAAACTGTTTTTT CASSLQYGREKLFF
TRBJ1-6 . TRBV14 . TGTGCCAGCAGCCAAGCGGCGGGGGGTAATTCACCCCTCCACTTT CASSQAAGGNSPLHF
TRBJ2-1 TRBD2 TRBV5-1 . TGCGCCAGCAGCTCCATAGCGGGCCCTGGCAATGAGCAGTTCTTC CASSSIAGPGNEQFF
TRBJ2-4 . TRBV5-1 few TGCGCCAGCAGCTTCGAAGGCTACAAAAACATTCAGTACTTC CASSFEGYKNIQYF
TRBJ2-1 . TRBV6-6 . TGTGCCAGCAACCGGGACCTCTTCAATGAGCAGTTCTTC CASNRDLFNEQFF
TRBJ1-1 TRBD1 TRBV6-6 few TGTGCCAGCAGTTCCCAACAGGGGGCCAGGAACACTGAAGCTTTCTTT CASSSQQGARNTEAFF
TRBJ1-5 . TRBV5-5 . TGTGCCAGCAGACTCGACGGGAATAGCAATCAGCCCCAGCATTTT CASRLDGNSNQPQHF
TRBJ1-6 . TRBV6-5 . TGTGCCAGCAGAGGGGGAGTTAATAATTCACCCCTCCACTTT CASRGGVNNSPLHF
TRBJ2-1 . TRBV5-5 . TGTGCCAGCAGCTTCGGAGGGTGGCCGTTCTTC CASSFGGWPFF
TRBJ2-3 TRBD1 TRBV6-5 . TGTGCCAGCAGCTGGGACAGAAGCACAGATACGCAGTATTTT CASSWDRSTDTQYF
TRBJ1-4 . TRBV28 . TGTGCCAGCAAACTTGGAACTAATGAAAAACTGTTTTTT CASKLGTNEKLFF
TRBJ1-1 . TRBV7-9 few TGTGCCAGCAGCCCCCGTGGACAGTGGAACACTGAAGCTTTCTTT CASSPRGQWNTEAFF
TRBJ2-5 . TRBV5-1 . TGCGCCAGCAGCTTGCCCGTAGGAGGCCAAGAGACCCAGTACTTC CASSLPVGGQETQYF
TRBJ1-1 . TRBV6-1 . TGTGCCAGCAGGGTCAGCACTGAAGCTTTCTTT CASRVSTEAFF
TRBJ1-1 TRBD1 TRBV7-9 . TGTGCCAGCAGACCACGACAGGGGGAAGAGAGAACTGAAGCTTTCTTT CASRPRQGEERTEAFF
TRBJ1-2 TRBD1 TRBV5-8 . TGTGCCAGCAGCATACAGGGGGCGGGCTATGGCTACACCTTC CASSIQGAGYGYTF
TRBJ1-3 . TRBV27 few TGTGCCAGCAGTTTAAGCTATACTGGACATACGGCTGGAAACACCATATATTTT CASSLSYTGHTAGNTIYF
TRBJ2-1 . TRBV6-5 . TGTGCCAGCAGCGGTAGCTCCTACAATGAGCAGTTCTTC CASSGSSYNEQFF
TRBJ2-6 TRBD1 TRBV5-1 . TGCGCCAGCAGCTCGAGACAGGGGGCCTTGACTGGGGCCAACGTCCTGACTTTC CASSSRQGALTGANVLTF
TRBJ2-1 TRBD1 TRBV5-6 . TGTGCCAGCACCAGGGGGACAGCGAAGGGTGAGCAGTTCTTC CASTRGTAKGEQFF
TRBJ1-6 . TRBV7-9 . TGTGCCAGCAGCTTAGCGCTAATTTGGCAGTCCCCCGGTGATTCACCCCTCCACTTT CASSLALIWQSPGDSPLHF
TRBJ2-6 . TRBV28 once TGTGCCAGCAGTCTTGGGACCAACTCTGGGGCCAACGTCCTGACTTTC CASSLGTNSGANVLTF
TRBJ2-1 TRBD1 TRBV7-4 few TGTGCCAGCAGCTTAGCGGGACAGGGGCGATACAATGAGCAGTTCTTC CASSLAGQGRYNEQFF
TRBJ1-6 . TRBV5-6 few TGTGCCAGCAGCTTCTTACGGGGGGTTCAGAATTCACCCCTCCACTTT CASSFLRGVQNSPLHF
TRBJ2-1 TRBD2 TRBV5-8 . TGTGCCAGCAGCTCGGGACTAGCGGGGGTTCGGTACAATGAGCAGTTCTTC CASSSGLAGVRYNEQFF
TRBJ1-2 . TRBV14 large TGTGCCAGCAGCCAAGCTGGGGTTAGTGGCTACACCTTC CASSQAGVSGYTF
TRBJ1-2 . TRBV5-6 few TGTGCCAGCAGACGGTACAGGGTATCAGCTAACTATGGCTACACCTTC CASRRYRVSANYGYTF